This record concerns one TCR beta chain sequence. Its antigen is unidentified. The sample belongs to a study of post-analysis software for immune sequencing data. Across the study: Progressive-relapsing, secondary progressive and relapsing-remitting multiple sclerosis were among the disease courses included.

With 5 bases removed from V and 3 bases from J, the gap between germline ends came to 19 bases. The CDR3 runs to 16 residues. The germline V gene encodes CDR1 SNHLY and CDR2 FYNNEI. Unique molecular identifiers had been added to the TCR beta cDNA libraries. Some 500,000 cDNA molecules were obtained per 1 to 10 million input T cells. MiXCR was run by TCRdb on the PCR reads, yielding one entry per CDR3 protein. The repertoire has hundreds of thousands of distinct CDR3 sequences, less than 35% of them found once; the top ten carry approximately 0.6%. The study, taken as a whole, reports: F measure clustering grouped samples strongly by preparation batch. Patients had higher frequencies than controls of about 5 TRBV segments, including TRBV5-6, TRBV5-1 and TRBV20-1.

Sequencing was carried out using blood. The gene calls are TRBV2 and TRBJ2-5; a weak D match, TRBD2 (6 bases). This TCR was recovered from a girl aged 10 to 17 with multiple sclerosis. CDR3 nucleotides: TGTGCCAGCAGTACCCGAAGGAGGGAGAGGGAAGAGACCCAGTACTTC. Translating it yields CASSTRRREREETQYF.